Below are 16 T cell receptor beta chains sequenced from a single sample in a study of tumor-infiltrating lymphocytes in primary liver carcinoma. Both RNA and DNA were isolated together from approximately 20-30 mg of bulk tissue that had not been sorted. TCR beta cDNA was made from approximately 500 ng total RNA with a constant-region primer. Amplification in three nested multiplex PCR rounds with slightly modified ARM-PCR gave rise to TCR beta libraries. Primers for the first two PCR rounds were TRBV1-TRBV30 forward primers and a C-beta reverse primer (approximately 10 cycles per round). Each CDR3 protein is one row after TCRdb ran MiXCR on the multiplex PCR reads. The profile covers tens of thousands of distinct CDR3 sequences, with nearly 80% appearing a single time and 40% to 55% taken by the ten largest. Sequencing was done on a sample of liver tumor tissue from sampling region 3. Subset of the sample: tumor region T3, left-lateral pole. The receptors originated from a man aged 40-55 years with primary liver carcinoma and hepatitis B virus infection.

The chain joins TRBV5-1 to TRBJ2-3, with unresolved D. CDR1 is SGHRS and CDR2 is YFSETQ in the germline V gene. This CDR3 region has 13 residues. V dropped 5 bases and J dropped 12 bases, with 19 bases sitting between them. The CDR3 sequence: CASRGAGPDIQYF. CDR3 nucleotides: TGCGCCAGCAGAGGCGCAGGACCAGATATACAGTATTTT.

This clonotype was seen many times. This chain uses TRBV28 with TRBJ2-7; D ambiguous. V lost 6 bases, J lost 3 bases, and 6 bases lay in between. Germline V CDR1 and CDR2: MDHEN, SYDVKM. The CDR3 is 11 amino acids. DNA of the CDR3: TGTGCCAGCAGCAGGATCTACGAGCAGTACTTC. Protein product: CASSRIYEQYF.

In this sample, this clonotype turned up once. The germline gene is not matched at one end of the junction; a read error may be the cause. The rearrangement joins TRBV2 to TRBJ2-7, with D maybe TRBD1 (6 bases). The V gene's germline CDR1 is SNHLY and CDR2 FYNNEI. CDR3 length equals 15 residues. Here the CDR3 DNA reads TGTGCCGCCAGTGAGAACAGGGCGGTCTCCAACGAGCAGTACTTC. It translates to CAASENRAVSNEQYF. The variable domain in full, with the rest retrieved from reference TRBV2 and TRBJ2-7, is EPEVTQTPSHQVTQMGQEVILRCVPISNHLYFYWYRQILGQKVEFLVSFYNNEISEKSEIFDDQFSVERPDGSNFTLKIRSTKLEDSAMYFCAASENRAVSNEQYFGPGTRLTVT.

About this clonotype: The junction differs from germline at one of its ends, possibly a read error. The chain recombines TRBV11-1 with TRBJ2-7; D not resolved. CDR3 size: 16 residues. Germline lookup yields CDR1 SGHAT and CDR2 FQDESV (reference sequence). For the CDR3, the DNA is TGTGACAGCAGCTTAAGAGGCTCTTTCAGCCTCTGCGAGCAGTACTTC. Encoded protein: CDSSLRGSFSLCEQYF. Filled out from reference TRBV11-1 and TRBJ2-7, the complete variable domain reads EAEVAQSPRYKITEKSQAVAFWCDPISGHATLYWYRQILGQGPELLVQFQDESVVDDSQLPKDRFSAERLKGVDSTLKIQPAELGDSAMYLCDSSLRGSFSLCEQYFGPGTRLTVT.

The CDR3 loop reads CASGSTNTIGYTF. The CDR3 DNA reads TGCGCCAGTGGTTCGACCAACACTATCGGCTACACCTTC. J is TRBJ1-2 and V is TRBV5-1; D is uncertain. This CDR3 spans 13 amino acids. Germline assignment: CDR1 SGHRS and CDR2 YFSETQ. V gave up 8 bases and J gave up 8 bases, with 19 bases separating them.

This clonotype showed up just a few times. Since no conserved phenylalanine or tryptophan closes the CDR3, a read error is the likely cause. The V and J genes are TRBV14 and TRBJ2-3; TRBD2 matches at 9 bases. Germline V gene data show CDR1 as SGHDN and CDR2 as FVKESK. The junction had 21 bases not matched to a gene; V was cut back by 1 base and J by 4 bases. The CDR3 is 21 residues long. CDR3 amino acids: CASSQVTRGTSRTLSSDTQYS. CDR3 coding DNA: TGTGCCAGCAGCCAAGTTACCCGGGGGACTAGCCGTACCTTGTCCTCAGATACGCAGTATTCT.

Turning to this clonotype: An end of the junction does not agree with germline; a read error may underlie this. The rearrangement uses TRBV4-3 and TRBJ2-2, with TRBD1 identical over 9 bases. Germline V gives CDR1 LGHNA, CDR2 YSLEER. The CDR3 covers 17 residues. The CDR3 DNA is TGCGCCAGCAGCCAAGAGACGGGACAGGGAAACACCGGGGAGCTGTTCTTT. Translation gives CASSQETGQGNTGELFF.

This clonotype is classed as medium-sized. The V and J genes are TRBV4-2 and TRBJ2-7, with unresolved D. The CDR3 sequence is 16 residues long. V lost 0 bases and J lost 0, with 12 bases in between. Germline V gene sequence: CDR1 LGHNA, CDR2 YNFKEQ. The CDR3, as DNA: TGTGCCAGCAGCCAAGATGAGAGGTCTTACTCCTACGAGCAGTACTTC. Its protein product is CASSQDERSYSYEQYF.

The gene calls are TRBV12-3 or TRBV12-4 and TRBJ2-1; the match to TRBD2 covers 7 bases. J gave up 8 bases and V 2 bases, and 12 bases lay outside the gene matches. The CDR3 sequence is 16 residues long. The CDR3 loop is CASSLMGGHRGYEQFF. The CDR3 DNA sequence: TGTGCCAGCAGTTTAATGGGAGGGCATAGAGGGTATGAGCAGTTCTTC.

Comment on this clonotype: This likely comes from a read error, as the CDR3 has no conserved phenylalanine or tryptophan at its end. The J gene is TRBJ1-5, the V gene TRBV12-3 or TRBV12-4; no clear D gene. CDR3 length: 15 amino acids. CDR3 in DNA: TGCGCCAGCAGTTTAACGGAGAGTTGGAATCAGCCCCAGCATATT. This encodes CASSLTESWNQPQHI.

As regards this clonotype: This may be a read error, as it is one base from a much larger clone. The chain combines TRBV29-1 with TRBJ1-5; no clear D gene. Per the germline V gene, CDR1 is SQVTM and CDR2 is ANQGSEA. The CDR3 is 14 residues long. The CDR3 DNA reads TGCGGCGTGAGAGCCGAGGGTTTCAATCAGCCCCCGCATTTT. Encoded protein: CGVRAEGFNQPPHF.

In regard to this clonotype: A junction boundary mismatches the germline segment, possibly from a read error. V is TRBV4-1 and J is TRBJ1-6; D gene ambiguous. This CDR3 is 16 amino acids long. The germline V gene encodes CDR1 MGHRA and CDR2 YSYEKL. The CDR3 here is CARSHHLQRADSPLRF. In DNA, the CDR3 is TGCGCCAGGAGCCACCACCTACAGAGGGCGGATTCACCCCTCCGCTTT.

This clonotype has only one observation. The chain links TRBV12-3 or TRBV12-4 to TRBJ1-2, with TRBD1 identical over 8 bases. V lost 5 bases to trimming and J lost 0 bases; unmatched junction nucleotides: 5. There are 15 residues in the CDR3. CDR3 region: CASSLRDRPNYGYTF. CDR3 DNA sequence: TGTGCCAGCAGTCTTCGGGACAGGCCTAACTATGGCTACACCTTC.

With respect to this clonotype: The CDR3 carries no conserved terminal phenylalanine or tryptophan, so it likely arises from a read error. V is TRBV29-1 and J is TRBJ2-1, with 9 bases that match TRBD1. Trimming removed 7 bases from V and 2 bases from J; junction bases left unmatched: 6. From germline, CDR1 is SQVTM and CDR2 ANQGSEA. The CDR3 length is 14 residues. CDR3 in DNA: TGCAGCGGAGTCGGACAGGGGACCTACAATGAGCAGTTCTAC. It translates to CSGVGQGTYNEQFY.

For this clonotype: The CDR3 carries no conserved terminal phenylalanine or tryptophan, so it likely arises from a read error. V usage is TRBV11-2 and J usage is TRBJ2-5, with 8 bases lining up with TRBD2. Germline CDR1 SGHAT, CDR2 FQNNGV. Trimming at V came to 6 bases and at J to 7 bases, leaving 16 bases not matched to a gene. CDR3 length: 16 residues. The CDR3 DNA reads TGTGCCAGCAGTCAAAGTCCTGGCGGGGGGAAAGGGACCCAGTACTTA. Its translation: CASSQSPGGGKGTQYL.

A word on this clonotype: One end of the junction fails to match germline, which may point to a read error. The CDR3 DNA sequence: TGCGCCAGCAGCCTCGGACTAGTGGAGGCCTACGAGCCGTACTTC. This gives the protein CASSLGLVEAYEPYF. This rearrangement joins TRBV5-1 to TRBJ2-7; 7 positions agree with TRBD2. The CDR3 runs to 15 residues. CDR1 is SGHRS, CDR2 YFSETQ, per germline.